One and the same sample provided the 15 T cell receptor beta chains below, sequenced in a study of cytomegalovirus exposure and HLA in healthy donors. PCR involved 60 Vbeta and 13 Jbeta primers. TCRdb's table, derived via immunoSEQ multiplex PCR, lists solely in-frame clones and lacks some. Among about 130,000 clones, over 60% were seen once, and the ten largest hold 4.2%. The specimen sequenced was PBMCs. The receptor source for this set is a male donor in good health and CMV-seropositive.

The chain recombines TRBV28 with TRBJ2-5; 14 nucleotides match TRBD2. Near its end, the DNA agrees better with TRBJ2-7, so the J call may be wrong. The germline V gene has CDR1 MDHEN and CDR2 SYDVKM. The CDR3 has 18 amino acids. CDR3 bases: TGTGCCAGCAGGCCACGACTAGCGGGAGGGGCTAACTTCCACGAGCAGTACTTC. Translated: CASRPRLAGGANFHEQYF.

In its sample, this clone was seen a few times. The genes are TRBV19 and TRBJ2-1, with a possible D match to TRBD2 (5 bases). Trimming shortened V by 7 bases and J by 9 bases, and 10 bases separated the two germline ends. CDR1 LNHDA and CDR2 SQIVND come from the germline V gene (reference sequence). The CDR3 covers 11 residues. The CDR3 bases are TGTGCCAGTACTAGCTGGGGTGAGCAGTTCTTC. The encoded protein is CASTSWGEQFF.

V usage is TRBV11-2 and J usage is TRBJ1-3, with D possibly matching TRBD1 (6 bases). Germline CDR1 and CDR2: SGHAT and FQNNGV. The V end was cut by 4 bases, the J end by 0 bases, with 22 bases between. This CDR3 comprises 19 residues. The CDR3 loop reads CASSSPPGHERYSGNTIYF. The CDR3 DNA reads as TGTGCCAGCAGCTCCCCACCGGGACACGAACGTTACTCTGGAAACACCATATATTTT.

The chain carries TRBV5-6 and TRBJ2-6; perhaps TRBD1 as D (6 bases). The CDR3 covers 17 residues. Germline V gene data show CDR1 as SGHDT and CDR2 as YYEEEE. V was clipped by 2 bases and J by 1 base, with 13 bases between them. The CDR3 here is CASSFFGQSSGANVLTF. CDR3 sequence (DNA): TGTGCCAGCAGCTTCTTCGGACAGTCTTCTGGGGCCAACGTCCTGACTTTC.

The chain joins TRBV19 to TRBJ2-2; D is unresolved. This CDR3 has 15 amino acids. The germline CDR1 and CDR2 sequences are LNHDA and SQIVND (reference sequence). With 5 bases removed from V and 2 bases from J, the gap between germline ends came to 12 bases. CDR3 in DNA: TGTGCCAGTAGTTTAGGTGGCCGAAACACCGGGGAGCTGTTTTTT. As protein: CASSLGGRNTGELFF.

The chain is built from TRBV5-4 and TRBJ1-2, with 7 bases matching TRBD1. This CDR3 region has 15 residues. The ends lost 4 bases at V and 3 bases at J; junction bases unmatched: 9. Germline loops: CDR1 SGHNT, CDR2 YYREEE (reference sequence). For the CDR3, the DNA is TGTGCCAGCAGCGCCCCGGAGGGACAGTACTATGGCTACACCTTC. The encoded protein is CASSAPEGQYYGYTF.

The J gene is TRBJ2-3, the V gene TRBV5-4; weak D call: TRBD2 (7 bases). Germline CDR1 is SGHNT and CDR2 is YYREEE (reference sequence). V lost 1 base, J lost 5 bases, and 17 bases lay in between. CDR3 length: 16 amino acids. CDR3 coding DNA: TGTGCCAGCAGCTTGAATCGGGGGGCCGGGGGAGATACGCAGTATTTT. Protein product: CASSLNRGAGGDTQYF.

The chain links TRBV4-1 to TRBJ2-3, with 11 bases lining up with TRBD2. Germline V gene data show CDR1 as MGHRA and CDR2 as YSYEKL. The CDR3 sequence is 16 residues long. Germline trimming cut 2 bases from V and 4 bases from J; bases unmatched to any gene: 5. CDR3 in DNA: TGCGCCAGCAGCCAACGGGGTAGCGGGGGGGCAGATACGCAGTATTTT. This translates into CASSQRGSGGADTQYF.

The chain joins TRBV5-6 to TRBJ2-7; D unresolved. Looked up from germline, CDR1 is SGHDT and CDR2 is YYEEEE. The CDR3 runs 12 residues. Trimming removed 5 bases at V and 4 bases at J, with 10 bases between. As DNA, the CDR3 is TGTGCCAGCAGTGTACACCAGTACGAGCAGTACTTC. It translates to CASSVHQYEQYF.

This clone was observed a few times. The chain uses TRBV6-1 and TRBJ2-5; weak D call: TRBD2 (5 bases). Germline V gene data show CDR1 as MNHNS and CDR2 as SASEGT. The germline V and J ends were trimmed by 2 bases and 4 bases, with 23 bases remaining between them. There are 18 residues in the CDR3. The CDR3 region has the DNA TGTGCCAGCAGTGAATACCCTATAACGGACTTCACTGCAGAGACCCAGTACTTC. It translates to CASSEYPITDFTAETQYF.

This chain uses TRBV7-2 with TRBJ1-6, with TRBD1 as a possible D gene (6 bases). V lost 5 bases and J 6 bases, leaving 23 bases between the germline ends. The CDR3 extends over 18 amino acids. Germline V lookup: CDR1 SGHTA, CDR2 FQGNSA. The CDR3 nucleotides read TGTGCCAGCAGCCCCCTGGGGGCGACAATCGCCGCTAATTCACCCCTCCACTTT. Its translation is CASSPLGATIAANSPLHF.

This clone appeared a few times. V and J are TRBV7-9 and TRBJ2-7, with a tentative D call TRBD1 (5 bases). CDR1 is SEHNR and CDR2 is FQNEAQ in the germline V gene (reference sequence). This CDR3 is built from 12 residues. Trimming removed 5 bases at V and 3 bases at J, with 8 bases between. The CDR3 sequence is CASSHDSYEQYF. CDR3 in DNA: TGTGCCAGCAGCCACGACAGCTACGAGCAGTACTTC.

The CDR3, as DNA: TGTGCCAGCAGCCTTGACAGGGTGGTTGGAGAGACCCAGTACTTC. This gives the protein CASSLDRVVGETQYF. This chain joins TRBV7-7 and TRBJ2-5; TRBD1 agrees at 7 bases. V trimming: 5 bases; J trimming: 4 bases; junction bases outside the gene matches: 10. Per the germline V gene, CDR1 is SSHAT and CDR2 is FNYEAQ (reference sequence). The CDR3 runs 15 residues.

V gene TRBV9 combines with J gene TRBJ2-7; D possibly corresponds to TRBD1 (5 bases). This CDR3 is 14 amino acids long. The germline CDR1 and CDR2 sequences are SGDLS and YYNGEE. Trimming left V 0 bases short and J 2 bases short, with 9 bases between. The CDR3 nucleotides are TGTGCCAGCAGCGTAGAGGCCAGGGCCTACGAGCAGTACTTC. It specifies CASSVEARAYEQYF.

The chain carries TRBV19 and TRBJ1-4; D remains unclear. Germline values: CDR1 LNHDA, CDR2 SQIVND (reference sequence). V lost 5 bases, J lost 8 bases, and 9 bases lay in between. The CDR3 covers 12 residues. The DNA of the CDR3 is TGTGCCAGTAGTTTCCTCAGGGAAAAACTGTTTTTT. This gives the protein CASSFLREKLFF. The variable domain in full, with the rest retrieved from reference TRBV19 and TRBJ1-4, is DGGITQSPKYLFRKEGQNVTLSCEQNLNHDAMYWYRQDPGQGLRLIYYSQIVNDFQKGDIAEGYSVSREKKESFPLTVTSAQKNPTAFYLCASSFLREKLFFGSGTQLSVL.